The following is a T cell receptor beta chain sequence with its context. Its target is unknown. Using unique molecular identifiers, the investigators prepared the TCRbeta library. TCRdb re-called the PCR reads with MiXCR, one entry per CDR3 protein. The sample consists of some 200,000 distinct CDR3 sequences, under 8.5% of them appearing once. This record belongs to a study of T-cell reconstitution after alpha-beta-depleted transplantation in children. J was trimmed by 4 bases and V by 8 bases; bases with no gene match: 7. The CDR3 sequence is 14 residues long. Germline values: CDR1 MNHEY, CDR2 SVGAGI. Study outcomes and limitations: In patients about two months after transplant, alpha-beta T cells reportedly arose from several hundred expanded graft clones.

The sequences come from PBMCs, mostly from graft donor cells, collected 360 days after TCRalphabeta/CD19-depleted stem cell transplant. The sequence derives from a male patient aged 2-10 years who had a stem cell transplant for acute myeloid leukemia, so the T cells may come from the graft donor. The J gene is TRBJ2-1, the V gene TRBV6-5; 8 bases are a match to TRBD1. The CDR3 DNA reads TGTGCCAGCGCTCCCGGGACAGGTTACAATGAGCAGTTCTTC. Translated, it gives CASAPGTGYNEQFF.